The T cell receptor (beta chain) under discussion was sequenced for a study of T cell changes during pregnancy in multiple sclerosis. Sequencing used immunoSEQ multiplex PCR; TCRdb keeps in-frame clones, though not all of them. The repertoire holds some 93,000 clones, with about nine tenths as singletons. Germline V gene lookup returns CDR1 MDHEN and CDR2 SYDVKM. V lost 4 bases to trimming and J lost 5 bases; unmatched junction nucleotides: 8. The CDR3 consists of 15 residues. The chain employs TRBV28 and TRBJ1-2; 9 bases fit TRBD1. The sequenced sample was peripheral blood, obtained after pregnancy. This TCR came from a female donor in good health, enrolled as a control in a pregnancy study. The CDR3 DNA follows: TGTGCCAGCAGTTCCCCCGGGACAGGGATTTATGGCTACACCTTC. It yields the protein CASSSPGTGIYGYTF.